A selection of T cell receptor beta chains follows, all from one sample in a study of shared clonotypes between healthy human individuals. Repertoires were generated with immunoSEQ multiplex PCR, while TCRdb's copy carries only in-frame clones and drops some. The sample records about 680,000 clones, 74% being singletons. Sequencing was done on a sample of memory CD4+ T cells sorted from blood. The receptors derive from a woman under 40 in good health. Each CDR3 is given with its conserved first and last residue. Fields, in order: V gene, clone size, D gene, J gene, CDR3 DNA, CDR3 protein. D genes are given only for firm matches. The size field is filled for only some rows; it gives once, few, many or a size class.

TRBV2	.	TRBD2	TRBJ2-7	TGTGCCAGCAGTGTCGATAGCGGGAGGTCCTACGAGCAGTACTTC	CASSVDSGRSYEQYF
TRBV27	few	TRBD1	TRBJ1-1	TGTGCCAGCAGTTTATCCACATTGGGACAGCCGAACACTGAAGCTTTCTTT	CASSLSTLGQPNTEAFF
TRBV5-1	.	TRBD1	TRBJ2-3	TGCGCCAGCAGCCGAGGGGACAGGGGGCAAGATACGCAGTATTTT	CASSRGDRGQDTQYF
TRBV7-2	many	.	TRBJ2-2	TGTGCCAGCAGCTTAGAGTTAACGGCAAACACCGGGGAGCTGTTTTTT	CASSLELTANTGELFF
TRBV20-1	few	.	TRBJ2-1	TGCAGTGCAGGTGCCTCACTCGAGCAGTTCTTC	CSAGASLEQFF
TRBV5-1	.	TRBD1	TRBJ2-5	TGCGCCAGCAGCTCCGGGACCGGGACAGAAGAGACCCAGTACTTC	CASSSGTGTEETQYF
TRBV29-1	.	TRBD1	TRBJ1-1	TGCAGCGGCGGACAGGGTAACACTGAAGCTTTCTTT	CSGGQGNTEAFF
TRBV5-1	.	.	TRBJ1-2	TGCGCCAGCAGCCCTAATGCGGAAAAACACTATGGCTACACCTTC	CASSPNAEKHYGYTF
TRBV10-2	.	TRBD2	TRBJ2-5	TGCGCCAGCAGTGTTCGAACAGCGGGAGACGGGGAGACCCAGTACTTC	CASSVRTAGDGETQYF
TRBV9	once	.	TRBJ2-3	TGTGCCAGCAGCCCACTAGTATCGACAGATACGCAGTATTTT	CASSPLVSTDTQYF
TRBV19	.	TRBD1	TRBJ1-5	TGTGCCAGTACTAATACAGGGGTTGAGGGTCAGCCCCAGCATTTT	CASTNTGVEGQPQHF
TRBV27	.	TRBD1	TRBJ1-3	TGTGCCAGCAGTGCACAGGGGGCGCAAGGAAACACCATATATTTT	CASSAQGAQGNTIYF
TRBV27	few	TRBD1	TRBJ2-7	TGTGCCAGCAGTTTTTCACAGGGGCCCTACGAGCAGTACTTC	CASSFSQGPYEQYF
TRBV20-1	.	.	TRBJ2-1	TGCAGTGCTAGTCCGCACAATGAGCAGTTCTTC	CSASPHNEQFF
TRBV6-1	.	TRBD2	TRBJ2-3	TGTGCCAGCAGAATTGTCGGGGGGAGCACAGATACGCAGTATTTT	CASRIVGGSTDTQYF
TRBV19	.	TRBD1	TRBJ2-1	TGTGCCAGTAGTATAGCTCGGGACAGGGGGCTGAGTGAGCAGTTCTTC	CASSIARDRGLSEQFF
TRBV11-2	.	.	TRBJ1-2	TGTGCCAGCAGCTCGCAGGGGCCCGGGGGCTACACCTTC	CASSSQGPGGYTF
TRBV5-6	.	.	TRBJ1-2	TGTGCCAGCAGCTTTCAAACCACTAACTATGGCTACACCTTC	CASSFQTTNYGYTF
TRBV5-1	.	.	TRBJ1-1	TGCGCCAGCAGCTGGCGGGCAGGGGACACTGAAGCTTTCTTT	CASSWRAGDTEAFF
TRBV10-3	.	TRBD2	TRBJ2-1	TGTGCCATCAGTGAGGAAGCGGGAGGTCCCAGGGAGCAGTTCTTC	CAISEEAGGPREQFF
TRBV7-9	once	TRBD1	TRBJ2-1	TGTGCCAGCAGCTTGGGACAGGGTAAGAATGAGCAGTTCTTC	CASSLGQGKNEQFF
TRBV19	.	.	TRBJ2-2	TGTGCCAGTGAAAGACAGGCGAACACCGGGGAGCTGTTTTTT	CASERQANTGELFF
TRBV4-1	many	.	TRBJ1-4	TGCGCCAGCAGCCAAGTCGCCACAGGCGCGACTAATGAAAAACTGTTTTTT	CASSQVATGATNEKLFF
TRBV7-3	.	TRBD1	TRBJ2-3	TGTGCCAGCAGCCCCACAGGGGGAACAACAGATACGCAGTATTTT	CASSPTGGTTDTQYF
TRBV7-2	few	TRBD1	TRBJ1-5	TGTGCCAGCAGCTCTGGGACAGGGGGCCTGCATCAGCCCCAGCATTTT	CASSSGTGGLHQPQHF
TRBV5-6	few	.	TRBJ1-3	TGTGCCAGCAGCCTCGAGGGGCCGGGAAACACCATATATTTT	CASSLEGPGNTIYF